A single sample is the source of the 30 T cell receptor beta chains below, sequenced in a study of cytomegalovirus exposure and HLA in healthy donors. The primer mix had 60 Vbeta and 13 Jbeta primers. The protocol was immunoSEQ multiplex PCR, while the TCRdb copy is restricted to in-frame clones and leaves out a portion. This sample's table has fewer than 150,000 clones. Sequencing was performed on PBMCs. These TCRs come from a woman aged 55-69 years in good health and CMV-seronegative.

The chain combines TRBV27 with TRBJ2-1; D perhaps matches TRBD2 (6 bases). In germline, CDR1 is MNHEY, CDR2 SMNVEV (reference sequence). The CDR3 is made up of 14 amino acids. V shed 7 bases and J shed 10 bases, with 20 bases lying between them. CDR3 nucleotide sequence: TGTGCCAGCAAGGACCCCCGGGGGTGGGGGGAGCAGTTCTTC. It encodes CASKDPRGWGEQFF.

The J gene is TRBJ2-2, the V gene TRBV5-1, with D possibly matching TRBD1 (5 bases). The CDR3 length is 14 residues. V shed 0 bases and J shed 4 bases, with 7 bases lying between them. From germline, CDR1 is SGHRS and CDR2 YFSETQ. CDR3 sequence reads: CASSLGQLTGELFF. The CDR3 DNA follows: TGCGCCAGCAGCTTGGGACAGCTCACCGGGGAGCTGTTTTTT. The complete variable domain, with remaining parts taken from reference TRBV5-1 and TRBJ2-2, reads KAGVTQTPRYLIKTRGQQVTLSCSPISGHRSVSWYQQTPGQGLQFLFEYFSETQRNKGNFPGRFSGRQFSNSRSEMNVSTLELGDSALYLCASSLGQLTGELFFGEGSRLTVL.

The chain employs TRBV5-8 and TRBJ1-2; TRBD1 matches at 11 bases. V gave up 4 bases and J gave up 5 bases; unmatched junction bases: 13. Germline V gene data show CDR1 as SGHTS and CDR2 as YDEGEE. The CDR3 has 17 amino acids. The CDR3 spells CASSTKGQGALSYGYTF. The CDR3 DNA follows: TGTGCCAGCAGCACCAAAGGACAGGGGGCGCTTTCATATGGCTACACCTTC.

The chain carries TRBV30 and TRBJ1-3; D is uncertain. This CDR3 has 13 amino acids. Germline lookup yields CDR1 GTSNPN and CDR2 SVGIG (reference sequence). V was shortened by 0 bases and J by 7 bases, with 10 bases between the two germline ends. The CDR3 DNA follows: TGTGCCTGGAGTGTAATCACGGGGAACACCATATATTTT. Its protein is CAWSVITGNTIYF.

The V call is TRBV2, the J call TRBJ2-7; TRBD1 might be the D (6 bases). V was trimmed by 3 bases and J by 5 bases, leaving 14 bases between them. Germline V gene sequence: CDR1 SNHLY, CDR2 FYNNEI. This CDR3 comprises 14 residues. The CDR3 here is CASSDRGVGDEQYF. CDR3 in DNA: TGTGCCAGCAGTGACAGGGGCGTAGGTGACGAGCAGTACTTC.

This sequence joins TRBV28 and TRBJ1-1; no firm D call. Trimming pared 3 bases from V and 7 bases from J, leaving 6 bases between. CDR3 size: 11 residues. Germline-derived CDR1 and CDR2 are MDHEN and SYDVKM. In DNA, the CDR3 is TGTGCCAGCAGTTTGCAGGATGAAGCTTTCTTT. Amino acid sequence: CASSLQDEAFF.

The chain combines TRBV12-5 with TRBJ1-5; D not certain. Germline assignment: CDR1 LGHNT and CDR2 FRNRAP. The CDR3 extends over 12 amino acids. Trimming cost V 3 bases and J 7 bases, with 7 bases left between them. CDR3 loop: CASGLYGQPQHF. CDR3 DNA: TGTGCTAGTGGTTTATACGGGCAGCCCCAGCATTTT.

The rearrangement links TRBV2 to TRBJ1-4; D is undetermined. This CDR3 spans 13 amino acids. CDR1 and CDR2 from the germline V gene are SNHLY and FYNNEI. The germline V and J ends were trimmed by 6 bases and 3 bases, with 8 bases remaining between them. The CDR3 loop is CASRGSSNEKLFF. In DNA form, the CDR3 reads TGTGCCAGCAGGGGCAGTTCTAATGAAAAACTGTTTTTT.

V usage is TRBV28 and J usage is TRBJ1-5, with TRBD1 identical over 10 bases. The V segment lost 6 bases and the J segment 7 bases; nucleotides outside the gene matches: 9. The CDR3 has 15 residues. Germline CDR1 MDHEN, CDR2 SYDVKM. In nucleotides, the CDR3 is TGTGCCAGCAGATCGGACAGGGGGGGAGGACAGCCCCAGCATTTT. Residues: CASRSDRGGGQPQHF.

The CDR3 spells CASRGGRLEKLFF. The CDR3, as DNA: TGTGCCAGCAGGGGGGGACGTCTCGAAAAACTGTTTTTT. The rearrangement joins TRBV2 to TRBJ1-4, with D possibly matching TRBD1 (5 bases). In germline, CDR1 is SNHLY, CDR2 FYNNEI. CDR3 length: 13 amino acids. Between the trimmed V and J ends, which lost 6 bases and 8 bases, there was a span of 13 bases.

The chain employs TRBV5-6 and TRBJ2-3; TRBD2 aligns across 11 bases. V was clipped by 5 bases and J by 2 bases; unmatched bases: 7. Germline-derived CDR1 and CDR2 are SGHDT and YYEEEE. The CDR3 sequence is 16 residues long. The CDR3 loop is CASSPGTSGYTDTQYF. The CDR3 DNA sequence: TGTGCCAGCAGTCCCGGGACTAGCGGATACACAGATACGCAGTATTTT.

The chain links TRBV7-9 to TRBJ2-3, with 7 bases lining up with TRBD2. Germline trimming cut 3 bases from V and 6 bases from J; bases unmatched to any gene: 6. CDR1 and CDR2 from the germline V gene are SEHNR and FQNEAQ (reference sequence). This CDR3 comprises 14 residues. The CDR3 DNA follows: TGTGCCAGCAGCTTGTCTAGCGGAATGGATACGCAGTATTTT. Translation gives CASSLSSGMDTQYF. Full variable domain (remainder filled in from reference TRBV7-9 and TRBJ2-3): DTGVSQNPRHKITKRGQNVTFRCDPISEHNRLYWYRQTLGQGPEFLTYFQNEAQLEKSRLLSDRFSAERPKGSFSTLEIQRTEQGDSAMYLCASSLSSGMDTQYFGPGTRLTVL.

The chain is built from TRBV5-6 and TRBJ2-3; no firm D call. Trimming removed 2 bases from V and 0 bases from J, with 4 bases in between. CDR3 size: 13 residues. CDR1 SGHDT and CDR2 YYEEEE come from the germline V gene. For the CDR3, the DNA is TGTGCCAGCAGCTTTATTAGCACAGATACGCAGTATTTT. It is translated as CASSFISTDTQYF. The entire variable domain, with the rest obtained from reference TRBV5-6 and TRBJ2-3, is as follows: DAGVTQSPTHLIKTRGQQVTLRCSPKSGHDTVSWYQQALGQGPQFIFQYYEEEERQRGNFPDRFSGHQFPNYSSELNVNALLLGDSALYLCASSFISTDTQYFGPGTRLTVL.

The chain links TRBV5-1 to TRBJ2-1; D gene uncertain. Germline V gene sequence: CDR1 SGHRS, CDR2 YFSETQ. The CDR3 sequence is 13 residues long. V lost 0 bases, J lost 6 bases, and 7 bases lay in between. CDR3 protein: CASSLAGLNEQFF. CDR3 sequence (DNA): TGCGCCAGCAGCTTGGCCGGTCTCAATGAGCAGTTCTTC.

V gene TRBV28 combines with J gene TRBJ1-2; weak D call: TRBD1 (6 bases). Trimming took 6 bases from V and 4 from J, leaving 18 bases between them. The CDR3 length is 15 residues. The germline V gene has CDR1 MDHEN and CDR2 SYDVKM. CDR3 amino acids: CASREGGAPSYGYTF. The CDR3 DNA follows: TGTGCCAGCAGGGAGGGGGGGGCCCCGTCCTATGGCTACACCTTC.

The chain employs TRBV7-6 and TRBJ1-3; D gene uncertain. This CDR3 is built from 13 residues. Germline lookup yields CDR1 SGHVS and CDR2 FNYEAQ. V was pared by 5 bases and J by 0 bases, with 5 bases between. The chain's CDR3 is CASSPTSGNTIYF. In nucleotides, the CDR3 is TGTGCCAGCAGCCCTACCTCTGGAAACACCATATATTTT.

This chain joins TRBV6-6 and TRBJ2-7; the match to TRBD2 covers 7 bases. Germline V gene data show CDR1 as MNHNY and CDR2 as SVGAGI (reference sequence). V lost 6 bases, J lost 2 bases, and 1 base stayed unmatched. The CDR3 runs to 12 residues. CDR3 in amino acids: CASRGGAYEQYF. In DNA, the CDR3 is TGTGCCAGCAGGGGAGGGGCCTACGAGCAGTACTTC.

Comment on this clone: This sample includes further DNA sequences coding for the same CDR3. The CDR3 bases are TGCGCCAGCAGCTTGTTGGGGGCCCAAGAGACCCAGTACTTC. Encoded protein: CASSLLGAQETQYF. The chain links TRBV5-1 to TRBJ2-5; D perhaps matches TRBD1 (6 bases). The CDR3 has 14 amino acids. The germline gives CDR1 SGHRS, CDR2 YFSETQ. The V gene lost 1 base and the J gene lost 1 base, with 8 bases spanning the gap.

The chain joins TRBV5-5 to TRBJ1-2, with TRBD1 matching 7 bases. In germline, CDR1 is SGHKS, CDR2 YYEKEE (reference sequence). The CDR3 extends over 15 amino acids. The V gene end was trimmed by 4 bases and the J gene end by 6 bases; junction bases not matched to a gene: 12. CDR3 DNA: TGTGCCAGCAGCGCCGGAGGGGGCCGGGCGGATGGCTACACCTTC. Translation gives CASSAGGGRADGYTF.

The chain links TRBV11-2 to TRBJ2-1, with no clear D. There are 16 residues in the CDR3. V lost 5 bases and J lost 3, with 17 bases in between. The germline CDR1 and CDR2 sequences are SGHAT and FQNNGV. This chain's CDR3 is CASSRRGSLLYNEQFF. In nucleotides, the CDR3 is TGTGCCAGCAGCCGACGTGGTAGCTTGCTCTACAATGAGCAGTTCTTC. Using reference TRBV11-2 and TRBJ2-1 for the parts outside the CDR3, the full variable domain is EAGVAQSPRYKIIEKRQSVAFWCNPISGHATLYWYQQILGQGPKLLIQFQNNGVVDDSQLPKDRFSAERLKGVDSTLKIQPAKLEDSAVYLCASSRRGSLLYNEQFFGPGTRLTVL.

The chain links TRBV9 to TRBJ2-5; possibly TRBD1 for D (6 bases). V was trimmed by 3 bases and J by 5 bases, leaving 14 bases between them. The germline V gene encodes CDR1 SGDLS and CDR2 YYNGEE. This CDR3 region has 14 residues. CDR3 sequence reads: CASSGTGIRETQYF. The CDR3 region has the DNA TGTGCCAGCAGCGGCACAGGGATCCGGGAGACCCAGTACTTC.

The gene calls are TRBV7-9 and TRBJ2-3; TRBD1 matches at 7 bases. V lost 5 bases and J lost 4; bases outside the gene matches: 9. This CDR3 contains 15 residues. Germline loops: CDR1 SEHNR, CDR2 FQNEAQ (reference sequence). This CDR3 reads CASSIGTVVADTQYF. The CDR3 coding sequence is TGTGCCAGCAGCATAGGGACAGTAGTCGCAGATACGCAGTATTTT.

The chain is built from TRBV5-3 and TRBJ1-5, with D unresolved. TRBV5-3 is marked as an open reading frame, function uncertain. This CDR3 has 15 residues. The V and J ends lost 0 bases and 4 bases respectively, with 11 bases between them. The CDR3 sequence: CARSLEFGENQPQHF. The CDR3, as DNA: TGTGCCAGAAGCTTGGAGTTCGGAGAGAATCAGCCCCAGCATTTT.

V and J are TRBV6-5 and TRBJ2-2, with TRBD2 as a possible D gene (6 bases). Trimming shortened V by 2 bases and J by 0 bases, and 10 bases separated the two germline ends. In germline, CDR1 is MNHEY, CDR2 SVGAGI. CDR3 length: 16 residues. The CDR3 nucleotides are TGTGCCAGCAGTTACGGGGGGTTGGCGAACACCGGGGAGCTGTTTTTT. Protein sequence: CASSYGGLANTGELFF.

The CDR3 region has the DNA TGTGCCAGCAGAAAGGGACAGGGGGTCACAGATACGCAGTATTTT. Protein sequence: CASRKGQGVTDTQYF. J is TRBJ2-3 and V is TRBV11-3, with 11 bases matching TRBD1. The germline V gene encodes CDR1 SGHNT and CDR2 YENEEA. V lost 6 bases and J lost 2; bases outside the gene matches: 4. The CDR3 runs 15 residues.

V gene TRBV9 combines with J gene TRBJ1-2; 11 bases match TRBD1. Germline V CDR1 and CDR2: SGDLS, YYNGEE. V trimming: 3 bases; J trimming: 10 bases; junction bases outside the gene matches: 11. The CDR3 length is 15 residues. The CDR3, as DNA: TGTGCCAGCAGCGAAGAAGGACAGGGGGCTATTACCTACACCTTC. It encodes CASSEEGQGAITYTF.

This sequence joins TRBV10-2 and TRBJ2-1; possibly TRBD2 for D (6 bases). The V end lost 6 bases, the J end lost 6 bases, and 12 bases lay between the germline ends. This CDR3 is 13 amino acids long. Looked up from germline, CDR1 is WSHSY and CDR2 is SAAADI. In DNA form, the CDR3 reads TGCGCCAGCAGCGTGGGACTTATCAATGAGCAGTTCTTC. It specifies CASSVGLINEQFF.

The V call is TRBV2, the J call TRBJ1-1, with 11 positions matching TRBD1. The J segment lost 4 bases and the V segment lost 6 bases, leaving 10 bases of the junction unmatched. Germline V gene lookup returns CDR1 SNHLY and CDR2 FYNNEI. This CDR3 has 16 residues. The CDR3 loop is CASRKEGQGGVTEAFF. DNA for the CDR3: TGTGCCAGCAGGAAGGAGGGACAGGGGGGGGTCACTGAAGCTTTCTTT.

The chain uses TRBV28 and TRBJ1-5; D perhaps matches TRBD1 (5 bases). CDR3 length: 14 residues. Trimming removed 2 bases from V and 3 bases from J, with 8 bases in between. Germline CDR1 MDHEN, CDR2 SYDVKM. As DNA, the CDR3 is TGTGCCAGCAGTTTAGACAGCTTCAATCAGCCCCAGCATTTT. Encoded protein: CASSLDSFNQPQHF.

V gene TRBV6-4 combines with J gene TRBJ2-3; 10 nucleotides agree with TRBD2. Looked up from germline, CDR1 is MRHNA and CDR2 is SNTAGT. This CDR3 is built from 16 residues. With 3 bases clipped from V and 1 base from J, the junction kept 4 bases outside the gene matches. Written as DNA, the CDR3 is TGTGCCAGCAGTGAGGCCGGGACTAGCGGCACAGATACGCAGTATTTT. Translated: CASSEAGTSGTDTQYF.